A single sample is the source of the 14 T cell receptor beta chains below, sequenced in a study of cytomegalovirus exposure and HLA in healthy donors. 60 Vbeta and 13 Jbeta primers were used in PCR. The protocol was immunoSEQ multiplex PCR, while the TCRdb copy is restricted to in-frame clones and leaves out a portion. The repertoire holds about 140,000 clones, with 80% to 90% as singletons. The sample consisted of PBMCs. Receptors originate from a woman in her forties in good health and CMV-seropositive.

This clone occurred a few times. The CDR3 reads CASSIRTGGNYGYTF. Here the CDR3 DNA reads TGTGCCAGTAGTATCCGGACAGGGGGCAACTATGGCTACACCTTC. The V gene is TRBV19, the J gene TRBJ1-2; 11 bases align to TRBD1. This CDR3 contains 15 residues. CDR1 is LNHDA and CDR2 is SQIVND in the germline V gene (reference sequence). After removal of 3 bases from V and 2 bases from J, the junction contained 2 bases not matched to a gene.

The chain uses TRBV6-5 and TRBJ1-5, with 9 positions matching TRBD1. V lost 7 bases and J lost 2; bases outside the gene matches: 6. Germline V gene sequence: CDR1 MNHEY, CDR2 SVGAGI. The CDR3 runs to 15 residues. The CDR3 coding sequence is TGTGCCAGCACCTCGGACAGGGGAGGCAATCAGCCCCAGCATTTT. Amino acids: CASTSDRGGNQPQHF.

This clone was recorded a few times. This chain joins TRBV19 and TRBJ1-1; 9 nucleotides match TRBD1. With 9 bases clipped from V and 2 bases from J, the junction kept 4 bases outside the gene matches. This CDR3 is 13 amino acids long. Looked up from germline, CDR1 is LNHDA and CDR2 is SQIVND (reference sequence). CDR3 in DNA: TGTGCCAGCTCAACAGGGGGCAACACTGAAGCTTTCTTT. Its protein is CASSTGGNTEAFF.

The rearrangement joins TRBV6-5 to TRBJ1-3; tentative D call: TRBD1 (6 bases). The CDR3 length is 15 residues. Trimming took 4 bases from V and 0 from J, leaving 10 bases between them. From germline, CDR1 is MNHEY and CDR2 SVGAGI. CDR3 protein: CASSSTGFSGNTIYF. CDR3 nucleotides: TGTGCCAGCAGTTCGACAGGCTTCTCTGGAAACACCATATATTTT.

The CDR3 spells CASSPPERRGEQYF. CDR3 in DNA: TGTGCCAGCAGCCCACCCGAACGCAGGGGCGAGCAGTACTTC. The V call is TRBV7-2, the J call TRBJ2-7, with D maybe TRBD1 (6 bases). CDR1 is SGHTA, CDR2 FQGNSA, per germline. Trimming shortened V by 5 bases and J by 6 bases, and 17 bases separated the two germline ends. This CDR3 is 14 amino acids long.

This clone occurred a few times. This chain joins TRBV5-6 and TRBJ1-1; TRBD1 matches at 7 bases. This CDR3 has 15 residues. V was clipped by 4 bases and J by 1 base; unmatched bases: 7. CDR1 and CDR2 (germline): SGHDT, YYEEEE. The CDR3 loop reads CASSVGGQTNTEAFF. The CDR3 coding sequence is TGTGCCAGCAGCGTAGGGGGACAGACGAACACTGAAGCTTTCTTT.

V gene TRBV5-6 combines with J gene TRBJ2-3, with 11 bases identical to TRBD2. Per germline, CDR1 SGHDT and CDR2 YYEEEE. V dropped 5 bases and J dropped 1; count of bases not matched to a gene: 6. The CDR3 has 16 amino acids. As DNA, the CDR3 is TGTGCCAGCAGGACACTAGCGGGAGCCGGCACAGATACGCAGTATTTT. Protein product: CASRTLAGAGTDTQYF. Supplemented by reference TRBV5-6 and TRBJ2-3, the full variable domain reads DAGVTQSPTHLIKTRGQQVTLRCSPKSGHDTVSWYQQALGQGPQFIFQYYEEEERQRGNFPDRFSGHQFPNYSSELNVNALLLGDSALYLCASRTLAGAGTDTQYFGPGTRLTVL.

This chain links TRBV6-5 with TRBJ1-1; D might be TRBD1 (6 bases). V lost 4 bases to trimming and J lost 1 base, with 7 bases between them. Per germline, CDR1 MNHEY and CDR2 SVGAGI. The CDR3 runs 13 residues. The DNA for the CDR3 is TGTGCCAGCAGTTTGACAGGGAACACTGAAGCTTTCTTT. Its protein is CASSLTGNTEAFF.

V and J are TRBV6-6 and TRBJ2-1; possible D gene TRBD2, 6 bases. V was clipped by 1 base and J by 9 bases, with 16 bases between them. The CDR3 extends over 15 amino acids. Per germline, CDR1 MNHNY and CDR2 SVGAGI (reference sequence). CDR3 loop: CASSYLASDRGEQFF. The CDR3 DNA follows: TGTGCCAGCAGTTACTTGGCTAGCGATAGGGGTGAGCAGTTCTTC.

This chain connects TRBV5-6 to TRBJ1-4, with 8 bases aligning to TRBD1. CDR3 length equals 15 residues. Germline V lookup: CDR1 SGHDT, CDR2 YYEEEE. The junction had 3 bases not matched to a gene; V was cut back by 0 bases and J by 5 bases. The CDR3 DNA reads TGTGCCAGCAGCTTGGGGGCAGGGGGCAATGAAAAACTGTTTTTT. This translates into CASSLGAGGNEKLFF.

The CDR3 DNA follows: TGCGCCAGCAGCCAAGATAAAGTGGAGGGGATATCTTCCTACGAGCAGTACTTC. It yields the protein CASSQDKVEGISSYEQYF. This chain joins TRBV4-1 and TRBJ2-7, with a possible D match to TRBD2 (6 bases). Germline-derived CDR1 and CDR2 are MGHRA and YSYEKL. CDR3 length: 18 amino acids. Trimming took 0 bases from V and 1 from J, leaving 19 bases between them.

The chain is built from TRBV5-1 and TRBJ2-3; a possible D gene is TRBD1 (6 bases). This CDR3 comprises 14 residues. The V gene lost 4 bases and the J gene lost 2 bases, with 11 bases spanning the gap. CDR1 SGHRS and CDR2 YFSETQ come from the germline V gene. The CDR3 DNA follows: TGCGCCAGCAGCACCAGACAGGACACAGATACGCAGTATTTT. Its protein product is CASSTRQDTDTQYF.

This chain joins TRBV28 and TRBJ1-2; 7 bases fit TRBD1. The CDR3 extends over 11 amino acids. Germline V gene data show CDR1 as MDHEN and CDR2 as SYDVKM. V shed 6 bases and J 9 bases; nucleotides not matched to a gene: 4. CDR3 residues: CASSTGASYTF. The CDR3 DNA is TGTGCCAGCAGCACAGGGGCGAGCTACACCTTC.

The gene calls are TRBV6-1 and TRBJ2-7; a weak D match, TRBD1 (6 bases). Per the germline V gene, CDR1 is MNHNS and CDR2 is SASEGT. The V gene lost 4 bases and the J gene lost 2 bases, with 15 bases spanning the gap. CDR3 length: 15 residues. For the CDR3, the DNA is TGTGCCAGCAGTGTGGAGAGGGGGTCCCCCTACGAGCAGTACTTC. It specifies CASSVERGSPYEQYF.